Reported below is one T cell receptor (beta chain). As yet, its antigen is unknown. It may be a read error: a sequence one base away is much more abundant. It is likely a read error, because the conserved phenylalanine at the end of the CDR3 is missing. The template was RNA from unsorted bulk tissue. Distant lung tissue was collected more than 3 cm away from the tumor edge. Between August and November 2014, newly diagnosed, chemotherapy-naive lung cancer patients underwent thoracic surgery in China. The sample originates from a study of tumor and adjacent non-tumor tissue in lung cancer. The wider study: The patients, 10 or so men and about 5 women, were about 30 to 76 with stage I to III disease.

Broader study findings: Tumor TCR diversity, when higher, was linked to shorter survival. Normal lung showed higher cumulative top 100 clone frequency than tumor.

The CDR3 length is 12 residues. The V gene lost 5 bases and the J gene lost 3 bases, with 6 bases spanning the gap. The library came from three nested PCR rounds adapted from ARM-PCR protocols. TCRdb ran MiXCR on the multiplex PCR reads and lists one entry per CDR3 protein. The profile shows 55,000 to 65,000 distinct CDR3 sequences, over 60% of them singletons. The receptor was derived from a man in his sixties or seventies with non-small cell lung cancer. The sequencing sample was made of distant non-tumor lung tissue. The chain couples TRBV12-3 or TRBV12-4 to TRBJ2-3; D might be TRBD1 (5 bases). The DNA for the CDR3 is TGTGCCAGCAGTCGACAGACAGATACGCAGTATTTA. Its protein is CASSRQTDTQYL.